This is a list of T cell receptor beta chains from one sample in a study of shared clonotypes between healthy human individuals. The repertoire was sequenced with immunoSEQ multiplex PCR; TCRdb's copy has only in-frame clones and lacks some. The top ten clones hold under 15% of a sample with roughly 450,000 clones, 79% of them seen once. The sequenced sample consisted of PBMCs. The receptors shown here come from a woman aged 35 to 49 in good health. Some clones in this sample may be carry-over from other donors' samples. Both conserved end residues are part of each CDR3. The D gene is left open where the match is weak. Part of the rows lack a size; the others show once, few, many or a class for expanded clones.

once	TRBV5-6	TRBJ1-2	TRBD1	TGTGCCAGCAGCTTGGGACAGGGATTTGGTCACACCTTC	CASSLGQGFGHTF
.	TRBV10-3	TRBJ2-1	.	TGTGCCATCAGTGAGGGGCTCCCTTCGGAGCAGTTCTTC	CAISEGLPSEQFF
.	TRBV5-1	TRBJ2-3	.	TGCGCCAGCAGCCTGGATTCGCACGATACGCAGTATTTT	CASSLDSHDTQYF
once	TRBV7-8	TRBJ2-5	.	TGTGCCAGCAGCTTAGAAGCGCCCAGTGGAGAGACCCAGTACTTC	CASSLEAPSGETQYF
.	TRBV5-1	TRBJ2-2	.	TGCGCCAGCCGGCCGAACACCGGGGAGCTGTTTTTT	CASRPNTGELFF
once	TRBV18	TRBJ1-2	TRBD1	TGTGCCAGCTCACTCAACCGGGACAGGGATAACTATGGCTACACCTTC	CASSLNRDRDNYGYTF
.	TRBV28	TRBJ1-4	TRBD1	TGTGCCAGCAGTCCCCCCGGGACAGGGATTTTTGAAAAACTGTTTTTT	CASSPPGTGIFEKLFF
few	TRBV28	TRBJ2-1	TRBD2	TGTGCCAGCAGTTTCCCTGGGACTAGCGGGGGGACCTACAATGAGCAGTTCTTC	CASSFPGTSGGTYNEQFF
few	TRBV30	TRBJ1-4	.	TGTGCCTGGGGAGACACCGCAACTAATGAAAAACTGTTTTTT	CAWGDTATNEKLFF
.	TRBV19	TRBJ2-1	TRBD2	TGTGCCAGTAGCCCGGGACTAGCGGGAGGACCCAACTACAATGAGCAGTTCTTC	CASSPGLAGGPNYNEQFF
.	TRBV27	TRBJ2-7	TRBD2	TGTGCCAGCAGTACCACTAGCGTGGGTACCTACGAGCAGTACTTC	CASSTTSVGTYEQYF
.	TRBV11-2	TRBJ2-3	.	TGTGCCAGCAGCTCTAGCTTTAGCACAGATACGCAGTATTTT	CASSSSFSTDTQYF
.	TRBV2	TRBJ1-5	.	TGTGCCAGCAAGTTTCCCACCAGCAATCAGCCCCAGCATTTT	CASKFPTSNQPQHF
.	TRBV4-1	TRBJ2-5	TRBD2	TGCGCCAGCAGCCAAGAGAGTCTAGCGGAATCCCTCGGGGAGACCCAGTACTTC	CASSQESLAESLGETQYF
.	TRBV19	TRBJ2-2	.	TGTGCCAGTAGTTTGGCAGGGAACACCGGGGAGCTGTTTTTT	CASSLAGNTGELFF
.	TRBV6-5	TRBJ2-1	.	TGTGCCAGCAGTTACGTAGTAGACAGAAATGAGCAGTTCTTC	CASSYVVDRNEQFF
.	TRBV10-3	TRBJ2-5	.	TGTGCCATCAGTGAGTCGCAGGGAAAGACCCAGTACTTC	CAISESQGKTQYF
.	TRBV7-8	TRBJ1-4	.	TGTGCCAGCAGCCCCGCGGGCTCAGCAACTAATGAAAAACTGTTTTTT	CASSPAGSATNEKLFF
.	TRBV2	TRBJ2-3	.	TGTGCCAGCAGTGAATTGGGATCCAGCACAGATACGCAGTATTTT	CASSELGSSTDTQYF
.	TRBV6-5	TRBJ1-3	TRBD1	TGTGCCTCCAGTTACGACAGGGTGGGGTCTATATATTTT	CASSYDRVGSIYF
.	TRBV5-6	TRBJ2-7	TRBD2	TGTGCCAGCAGCTTTTCCGGGACTATCCCCTACGAGCAGTACTTC	CASSFSGTIPYEQYF
.	TRBV7-2	TRBJ2-1	TRBD2	TGTGCCAGCAGCTTACAAGTTAGCGGGAGGTCGTCCTACAATGAGCAGTTCTTC	CASSLQVSGRSSYNEQFF
.	TRBV18	TRBJ2-3	TRBD2	TGTGCCAGCTCCCCACTAGCGGGGCCCACAGATACGCAGTATTTT	CASSPLAGPTDTQYF
.	TRBV18	TRBJ2-1	TRBD2	TGTGCCAGCTCACCACGGGTAGTAGCGGGGGTGAATGAGCAGTTCTTC	CASSPRVVAGVNEQFF
once	TRBV5-1	TRBJ2-5	.	TGCGCCAGCAGCTTGGTTGGGACGACCCAAGAGACCCAGTACTTC	CASSLVGTTQETQYF
.	TRBV19	TRBJ2-3	.	TGTGCCAGTAGTATTCGAACGGATACGCAGTATTTT	CASSIRTDTQYF
.	TRBV30	TRBJ2-1	.	TGTGCCTTGGGGGGGCAGAGGGCGACGTATGAGCAGTTCTTC	CALGGQRATYEQFF
.	TRBV5-6	TRBJ1-1	TRBD1	TGTGCCAGCAGGGCCGGGACAGTATTACTGAACACTGAAGCTTTCTTT	CASRAGTVLLNTEAFF
.	TRBV5-1	TRBJ2-3	.	TGCGCCAGCAGCTTGGATGGCGGGAACACAGATACGCAGTATTTT	CASSLDGGNTDTQYF
.	TRBV28	TRBJ2-7	.	TGTGCCAGCAGTTTAAGGCGGACTCGCCTGGGGGAGCAGTACTTC	CASSLRRTRLGEQYF
.	TRBV7-8	TRBJ1-4	.	TGTGCCAGCAGCCTTTCCCTCGGGGCAACTAATGAAAAACTGTTTTTT	CASSLSLGATNEKLFF
.	TRBV7-2	TRBJ2-2	TRBD2	TGTGCCAGCAGCCCCCGGACTAGCGGGAACACCGGGGAGCTGTTTTTT	CASSPRTSGNTGELFF
.	TRBV28	TRBJ2-1	.	TGTGCCAGCAGTGGGGGGATTTACAATGAGCAGTTCTTC	CASSGGIYNEQFF
.	TRBV7-2	TRBJ1-2	TRBD1	TGTGCCAGCAGCTTATTTGGACAGGGGTACACCTTC	CASSLFGQGYTF
.	TRBV7-8	TRBJ2-7	TRBD2	TGTGCCAGCAGCCCCAGAGGAAGGGTGGGAGGGGAGCAGTACTTC	CASSPRGRVGGEQYF
.	TRBV11-3	TRBJ2-7	.	TGTGCCAGCAGCTTGGGGGAGAACGAGCAGTACTTC	CASSLGENEQYF
.	TRBV18	TRBJ1-5	TRBD1	TGTGCCAGCTCACTCGCCGGGACAGCCGATCAGCCCCAGCATTTT	CASSLAGTADQPQHF
.	TRBV18	TRBJ2-7	.	TGTGCCAGCTCACCGACACCGGGACGGCCTAACGAGCAGTACTTC	CASSPTPGRPNEQYF
.	TRBV11-3	TRBJ2-5	TRBD2	TGTGCCAGCAGCTTAGAAGGGCTAGCGGGAGAGACCCAGTACTTC	CASSLEGLAGETQYF
.	TRBV9	TRBJ1-3	TRBD1	TGTGCCAGCAGCGTAGCCTCGGGACAGGGGAACTCTGGAAACACCATATATTTT	CASSVASGQGNSGNTIYF
once	TRBV27	TRBJ1-5	.	TGTGCCAGCAGTTTACGGGGCGGGCAGCCCCAGCATTTT	CASSLRGGQPQHF
.	TRBV29-1	TRBJ2-7	.	TGCAGCGTTCAGGGGGGCTCCTACGAGCAGTACTTC	CSVQGGSYEQYF
.	TRBV15	TRBJ1-3	.	TGTGCCACCAGCAGAGATCGCAACAGACAGTTCCTCTCTGGAAACACCATATATTTT	CATSRDRNRQFLSGNTIYF
.	TRBV29-1	TRBJ2-1	.	TGCAGCGTTGAAAGCCAAACGATGAATGAGCAGTTCTTC	CSVESQTMNEQFF
many	TRBV5-1	TRBJ2-1	.	TGCGCCAGCAGCTTGCAGGGTAGCTCCTACAATGAGCAGTTCTTC	CASSLQGSSYNEQFF
.	TRBV7-2	TRBJ2-7	TRBD1	TGTGCCAGCAGCCTCAGGACAGGGGGGCTCTACGAGCAGTACTTC	CASSLRTGGLYEQYF
.	TRBV2	TRBJ1-4	.	TGTGCCAGCAGTGGGCAAGGGGCGGGCGAAAAACTGTTTTTT	CASSGQGAGEKLFF
.	TRBV18	TRBJ2-7	.	TGTGCCAGCTCACCATTCCGAGGGGACGAAGTCGAGCAGTACTTC	CASSPFRGDEVEQYF
once	TRBV7-8	TRBJ2-7	.	TGTGCCAGCAGCTTAGAAGGCAGGCACTACGAGCAGTACTTC	CASSLEGRHYEQYF
once	TRBV5-1	TRBJ2-3	.	TGCGCCAGCAGCTTGCTTGGGGGGTTAGATACGCAGTATTTT	CASSLLGGLDTQYF
.	TRBV27	TRBJ1-1	.	TGTGCCAGCAGTTTGTACGGTCTCGCTGAAGCTTTCTTT	CASSLYGLAEAFF
.	TRBV9	TRBJ2-2	.	TGTGCCCACTCCGCACCAAGAGGGCGCCGAAGGACCGGGGAGCTGTTTTTT	CAHSAPRGRRRTGELFF
.	TRBV5-4	TRBJ1-2	TRBD1	TGTGCCAGCAGCAACACAAAACAGGGGGCGCCCGGCTACACCTTC	CASSNTKQGAPGYTF
.	TRBV29-1	TRBJ2-5	.	TGCAGCGTTGATGTGGTCGGGCAAGGGACCCAGTACTTC	CSVDVVGQGTQYF
.	TRBV5-6	TRBJ2-2	.	TGTGCCAGCAGCTCCGACACCGGAACCGGGGAGCTGTTTTTT	CASSSDTGTGELFF